These 13 T cell receptor beta chains originate from one sample sequenced in a study of CD8 T cells in ankylosing spondylitis. MiXCR, applied by TCRdb to the 5' RACE reads, yields one record per CDR3 protein. The sample has 300,000 to 400,000 distinct CDR3 sequences, approximately 14% seen once; the top ten hold 0.9% to 1.2%. Source material: blood, either unsorted or a sorted T cell fraction (not recorded which). These receptors all come from a male donor with ankylosing spondylitis or in good health (not recorded which).

The rearrangement uses TRBV6-2 or TRBV6-3 and TRBJ2-7; 10 bases map to TRBD1. V lost 6 bases to trimming and J lost 6 bases; unmatched junction nucleotides: 5. Germline assignment: CDR1 MNHEY and CDR2 SVGEGT. The length of the CDR3 is 13 residues. The CDR3, as DNA: TGTGCCAGCAGGACCGGGACAGGGGCCGAGCAGTACTTC. Translating it yields CASRTGTGAEQYF.

This clonotype was seen only a few times. V is TRBV5-6 and J is TRBJ2-2; D gene unclear. The germline V gene has CDR1 SGHDT and CDR2 YYEEEE. V was cut by 1 base and J by 4 bases, with 14 bases left in between. CDR3 size: 16 residues. CDR3 bases: TGTGCCAGCAGCTTGTCAGAGACATCGTTCACCGGGGAGCTGTTTTTT. It is translated as CASSLSETSFTGELFF.

This clonotype was counted a few times. The rearrangement links TRBV5-1 to TRBJ2-7; TRBD1 matches 10 bases. This CDR3 contains 17 residues. In germline, CDR1 is SGHRS, CDR2 YFSETQ. The junction had 13 bases not matched to a gene; V was cut back by 1 base and J by 6 bases. The chain's CDR3 is CASSLSVRDRGMSEQYF. The CDR3 nucleotides read TGCGCCAGCAGCTTGTCAGTCCGGGACAGGGGTATGAGCGAGCAGTACTTC.

This clonotype has a handful of counts. The chain couples TRBV15 to TRBJ2-5, with unresolved D. Germline loops: CDR1 LNHNV, CDR2 YYDKDF (reference sequence). The V end lost 0 bases, the J end lost 7 bases, and 12 bases lay between the germline ends. The CDR3 length is 14 residues. CDR3 amino acids: CATSRDGLSGTQYF. Here the CDR3 DNA reads TGTGCCACCAGCAGAGATGGGCTCTCCGGGACCCAGTACTTC. Together with reference TRBV15 and TRBJ2-5, the CDR3 gives the full variable domain: DAMVIQNPRYQVTQFGKPVTLSCSQTLNHNVMYWYQQKSSQAPKLLFHYYDKDFNNEADTPDNFQSRRPNTSFCFLDIRSPGLGDTAMYLCATSRDGLSGTQYFGPGTRLLVL.

V usage is TRBV7-9 and J usage is TRBJ2-1; 15 positions match TRBD2. Trimming removed 5 bases from V and 5 bases from J; junction bases left unmatched: 4. The length of the CDR3 is 16 residues. Germline V gene sequence: CDR1 SEHNR, CDR2 FQNEAQ (reference sequence). The CDR3: CASSPGLAGGHNEQFF. CDR3 sequence (DNA): TGTGCCAGCAGCCCCGGACTAGCGGGAGGGCACAATGAGCAGTTCTTC.

This clonotype was seen a few times. The rearrangement joins TRBV11-2 to TRBJ2-1, with TRBD2 matching 8 bases. Germline V gene sequence: CDR1 SGHAT, CDR2 FQNNGV. The CDR3 length is 17 residues. Germline trimming cut 5 bases from V and 10 bases from J; bases unmatched to any gene: 19. CDR3 DNA: TGTGCCAGCAGCACGATCGCCGGACTAGCCGGGGTGGGGGAGCAGTTCTTC. Translating it yields CASSTIAGLAGVGEQFF.

This clonotype was recorded a few times. The genes are TRBV12-3 or TRBV12-4 and TRBJ1-3; 8 bases map to TRBD1. CDR3 length: 15 amino acids. Unmatched junction bases numbered 5, after V lost 3 bases and J lost 4 bases. CDR3 coding DNA: TGTGCCAGCAGTTTTTCAGGGGGCCAAGGAAACACCATATATTTT. Amino acids: CASSFSGGQGNTIYF.

This clonotype was seen repeatedly, ten times or more. The gene calls are TRBV12-3 or TRBV12-4 and TRBJ1-1, with D hard to call. V was pared by 5 bases and J by 4 bases, with 11 bases between. The CDR3 is 13 amino acids. CDR3 sequence (DNA): TGTGCCAGCAGTCCCCAGCCCTCCACTGAAGCTTTCTTT. Translated: CASSPQPSTEAFF.

Here the CDR3 reads CAISEGVGQYF. The CDR3 DNA reads TGTGCCATCAGTGAAGGGGTCGGGCAGTACTTC. This chain joins TRBV10-3 and TRBJ2-7, with a possible D match to TRBD1 (5 bases). CDR1 is ENHRY and CDR2 is SYGVKD in the germline V gene. This CDR3 has 11 residues. Trimming cost V 3 bases and J 9 bases, with 9 bases left between them.

The chain combines TRBV20-1 with TRBJ1-1; D gene unclear. Germline CDR1 reads DFQATT; CDR2 reads SNEGSKA (reference sequence). The CDR3 extends over 14 amino acids. V lost 3 bases to trimming and J lost 1 base, with 12 bases between them. CDR3 loop: CSARDGLGNTEAFF. CDR3 in DNA: TGCAGTGCTAGGGACGGGTTGGGGAACACTGAAGCTTTCTTT.

V and J are TRBV10-3 and TRBJ1-1; D is undetermined. The CDR3 sequence is 14 residues long. V was trimmed by 6 bases and J by 5 bases, leaving 16 bases between them. Germline-derived CDR1 and CDR2 are ENHRY and SYGVKD. DNA of the CDR3: TGTGCCATCAGCCCCGGAGGGTTTGAGACTGAAGCTTTCTTT. As protein: CAISPGGFETEAFF.

This clonotype came up a few times. This chain joins TRBV5-1 and TRBJ1-4; D unclear. Germline CDR1 is SGHRS and CDR2 is YFSETQ. Trimming cost V 1 base and J 8 bases, with 15 bases left between them. CDR3 length: 15 amino acids. The CDR3 spells CASSLSDGPGEKLFF. The CDR3 DNA sequence: TGCGCCAGCAGCTTGTCGGACGGGCCGGGCGAAAAACTGTTTTTT.

V is TRBV3-1 and J is TRBJ2-6; perhaps TRBD1 as D (5 bases). The CDR3 runs 16 residues. Germline loops: CDR1 LGHDT, CDR2 YNNKEL (reference sequence). V was pared by 4 bases and J by 0 bases, with 10 bases between. The CDR3 DNA reads TGTGCCAGCAGCCCAATGACAGTCTCTGGGGCCAACGTCCTGACTTTC. Translated, it gives CASSPMTVSGANVLTF.